Below, 30 T cell receptor beta chains from the same sample are listed, as sequenced in a study of control samples from healthy donors and cancer patients. Method: immunoSEQ multiplex PCR; TCRdb's copy keeps in-frame clones and lacks some. The data contain 65,000 to 90,000 clones, roughly 86% of them singletons. Input material: blood. Receptor source: a man aged 50-59 years in good health.

This clone occurred once. V and J are TRBV5-4 and TRBJ2-1; D perhaps matches TRBD1 (5 bases). This CDR3 region has 13 residues. The germline gives CDR1 SGHNT, CDR2 YYREEE (reference sequence). The CDR3 sequence is CATASVGSNEQFF. The CDR3 nucleotides are TGTGCGACAGCCAGTGTAGGTTCCAATGAGCAGTTCTTC.

The chain links TRBV5-8 to TRBJ2-3; 8 bases are a match to TRBD1. In germline, CDR1 is SGHTS, CDR2 YDEGEE. The CDR3 has 14 amino acids. Trimming at V came to 3 bases and at J to 3 bases, leaving 3 bases not matched to a gene. The CDR3 loop reads CASSSQGGTDTQYF. CDR3 sequence (DNA): TGTGCCAGCAGCTCACAGGGGGGAACAGATACGCAGTATTTT.

The chain has TRBV21-1 and TRBJ2-1; the D segment call TRBD1 is taken from the table without a DNA check. TRBV21-1 is termed a pseudogene. CDR3 length: 15 amino acids. The CDR3 nucleotides are TGTGCCAGCATCGACAGGGGAAGGTCCTACAATGAGCAGTTCTTC. Translation: CASIDRGRSYNEQFF.

This chain joins TRBV10-1 and TRBJ2-1, with 10 nucleotides matching TRBD2. Germline V lookup: CDR1 WNHNN, CDR2 SYGVQD (reference sequence). This CDR3 has 15 amino acids. Trimming took 8 bases from V and 5 from J; bases not matched to a gene: 9. CDR3 protein: CASGPGTSVNNEQFF. The CDR3 DNA reads TGCGCCAGCGGACCCGGGACTAGCGTAAACAATGAGCAGTTCTTC.

The CDR3 DNA reads TGTGCCAGCTCCCCGACAGGGGGTACGAACACCGGGGAGCTGTTTTTT. Its translation is CASSPTGGTNTGELFF. This chain joins TRBV2 and TRBJ2-2; 9 nucleotides align to TRBD1. CDR1 is SNHLY, CDR2 FYNNEI, per germline. The CDR3 covers 16 residues. V shed 8 bases, J shed 0 bases, and the junction held 7 bases outside the gene matches.

The chain is built from TRBV9 and TRBJ2-7; TRBD2 matches 10 bases. The germline V gene encodes CDR1 SGDLS and CDR2 YYNGEE. CDR3 length: 15 amino acids. Unmatched junction bases numbered 9, after V lost 3 bases and J lost 6 bases. CDR3: CASSASGTSDFEQYF. The CDR3 DNA is TGTGCCAGCAGCGCCTCCGGGACTAGCGATTTCGAGCAGTACTTC.

CDR3 coding DNA: TGTGCCAGCAGGCCTATTGTCTACGAGCAGTACTTC. It encodes CASRPIVYEQYF. This chain links TRBV11-2 with TRBJ2-7; D not certain. The CDR3 is 12 residues long. Per the germline V gene, CDR1 is SGHAT and CDR2 is FQNNGV. Trimming pared 6 bases from V and 3 bases from J, leaving 9 bases between.

This chain links TRBV6-5 with TRBJ2-7, with 11 bases identical to TRBD2. CDR3 size: 15 residues. Germline assignment: CDR1 MNHEY and CDR2 SVGAGI. Trimming removed 6 bases from V and 3 bases from J; junction bases left unmatched: 7. The CDR3 sequence: CASSRPGTSGYEQYF. As DNA, the CDR3 is TGTGCCAGCAGCCGCCCCGGGACTAGCGGCTACGAGCAGTACTTC.

V gene TRBV19 combines with J gene TRBJ2-1; D is unresolved. CDR1 and CDR2 from the germline V gene are LNHDA and SQIVND (reference sequence). This CDR3 is built from 14 residues. Trimming shortened V by 1 base and J by 6 bases, and 10 bases separated the two germline ends. The CDR3: CASSIGLVGNEQFF. In nucleotides, the CDR3 is TGTGCCAGTAGTATAGGGCTAGTAGGCAATGAGCAGTTCTTC.

This sequence joins TRBV9 and TRBJ2-2, with TRBD2 identical over 11 bases. Germline assignment: CDR1 SGDLS and CDR2 YYNGEE. This CDR3 spans 18 amino acids. Trimming cost V 3 bases and J 5 bases; bases outside gene matches: 12. The CDR3 DNA is TGTGCCAGCAGCGCCGCCCTGGGAGCTAGCGGGGGGACCGGGGAGCTGTTTTTT. As protein: CASSAALGASGGTGELFF.

The rearrangement uses TRBV29-1 and TRBJ2-7, with D perhaps TRBD1 (6 bases). Germline loops: CDR1 SQVTM, CDR2 ANQGSEA. V dropped 3 bases and J dropped 0 bases, with 12 bases sitting between them. This CDR3 has 14 residues. The CDR3 region is CSVELDSISYEQYF. Here the CDR3 DNA reads TGCAGCGTTGAGTTGGACAGTATCTCCTACGAGCAGTACTTC.

This rearrangement joins TRBV19 to TRBJ2-7; tentative D call: TRBD2 (6 bases). V gave up 1 base and J gave up 6 bases, with 16 bases separating them. The germline gives CDR1 LNHDA, CDR2 SQIVND (reference sequence). CDR3 length: 15 amino acids. The CDR3 coding sequence is TGTGCCAGTAGTATAGCACCATACTCTAGCGCCGAGCAGTACTTC. Translation: CASSIAPYSSAEQYF.

V usage is TRBV18 and J usage is TRBJ1-1, with D hard to call. The ends were cut back, 6 bases at V and 10 bases at J, with 24 bases in the middle. This CDR3 contains 15 residues. Germline CDR1 KGHSH, CDR2 LQKENI. The CDR3 region has the DNA TGTGCCAGCTCCCAGAGTTTGTCTCGGGAGGGCGGAGCTTTCTTT. It specifies CASSQSLSREGGAFF. The full variable domain, in which reference TRBV18 and TRBJ1-1 provide the parts outside the CDR3, is NAGVMQNPRHLVRRRGQEARLRCSPMKGHSHVYWYRQLPEEGLKFMVYLQKENIIDESGMPKERFSAEFPKEGPSILRIQQVVRGDSAAYFCASSQSLSREGGAFFGQGTRLTVV.

This clone was detected once. The chain employs TRBV27 and TRBJ1-1; D is possibly TRBD1 (5 bases). The length of the CDR3 is 14 residues. The V end was cut by 5 bases, the J end by 5 bases, with 15 bases between. The germline CDR1 and CDR2 sequences are MNHEY and SMNVEV (reference sequence). DNA of the CDR3: TGTGCCAGCAGTCCCGAGGGGATTTGGACTGAAGCTTTCTTT. Its protein is CASSPEGIWTEAFF.

This clone was detected once. This chain joins TRBV3-1 (or the pseudogene TRBV3-2) and TRBJ2-1; 12 nucleotides align to TRBD2. J lost 4 bases, V lost 4 bases, and 2 bases had no gene match. This CDR3 comprises 15 residues. CDR1 is LGHDT, CDR2 YNNKEL, per germline (reference sequence). The CDR3 region has the DNA TGTGCCAGCAGCCTCGGGACTAGCGGGTACAATGAGCAGTTCTTC. Translation gives CASSLGTSGYNEQFF.

The chain carries TRBV6-5 and TRBJ1-3, with D unresolved. The CDR3 extends over 15 amino acids. CDR1 is MNHEY, CDR2 SVGAGI, per germline. V lost 4 bases, J lost 0 bases, and 10 bases lay in between. The CDR3 reads CASSSLWGSGNTIYF. In nucleotides, the CDR3 is TGTGCCAGCAGTTCCCTGTGGGGCTCTGGAAACACCATATATTTT.

As for this clone: One end of the junction does not line up with germline, which may come from a read error. CDR3 bases: TGTGCCGGCAGTTATTTAAGATCTGGGGCCAACGTCCTGACTTTC. This translates into CAGSYLRSGANVLTF. The chain links TRBV6-5 to TRBJ2-6; no definite D call. The germline CDR1 and CDR2 sequences are MNHEY and SVGAGI. The CDR3 totals 15 residues.

The chain is built from TRBV18 and TRBJ1-5; D unresolved. Trimming shortened V by 6 bases and J by 4 bases, and 10 bases separated the two germline ends. CDR3 length equals 13 residues. Germline V gene lookup returns CDR1 KGHSH and CDR2 LQKENI. The CDR3 region is CASSPTGNQPQHF. The CDR3 DNA reads TGTGCCAGCTCCCCGACGGGAAATCAGCCCCAGCATTTT.

The chain uses TRBV27 and TRBJ1-1; TRBD1 might be the D (5 bases). CDR3 length: 14 amino acids. From germline, CDR1 is MNHEY and CDR2 SMNVEV (reference sequence). Trimming took off 8 bases at V and 3 bases at J, with 16 bases between the two ends. CDR3 in DNA: TGTGCCAGCGGACTTCGGGGGGTGGACACTGAAGCTTTCTTT. Its protein is CASGLRGVDTEAFF.

The rearrangement links TRBV7-3 to TRBJ2-2; D might be TRBD1 or TRBD2, each matching 5 bases. V was cut by 3 bases and J by 0 bases, with 5 bases left in between. CDR3 size: 14 residues. Germline V CDR1 and CDR2: SGHTA, FQGTGA. As DNA, the CDR3 is TGTGCCAGCAGCTTGGGGGCGAACACCGGGGAGCTGTTTTTT. This translates into CASSLGANTGELFF. Drawing the rest from reference TRBV7-3 and TRBJ2-2, the complete variable domain is GAGVSQTPSNKVTEKGKYVELRCDPISGHTALYWYRQSLGQGPEFLIYFQGTGAADDSGLPNDRFFAVRPEGSVSTLKIQRTERGDSAVYLCASSLGANTGELFFGEGSRLTVL.

CDR3 coding DNA: TGTGCCAGCAGTGAAACACACGGGGGAAACACCATATATTTT. Translated, it gives CASSETHGGNTIYF. This chain uses TRBV2 with TRBJ1-3; D is ambiguous. The CDR3 has 14 amino acids. Trimming left V 2 bases short and J 4 bases short, with 9 bases between. The germline V gene has CDR1 SNHLY and CDR2 FYNNEI.

This clone was detected only once. This chain uses TRBV6-4 with TRBJ1-1; D uncertain. Germline V CDR1 and CDR2: MRHNA, SNTAGT. The CDR3 has 13 amino acids. V lost 0 bases, J lost 10 bases, and 12 bases lay in between. The CDR3 here is CASSDSTSTPAFF. In DNA, the CDR3 is TGTGCCAGCAGTGACTCGACGTCAACCCCAGCTTTCTTT.

In DNA form, the CDR3 reads TGTGCCAGCAGCCAGGGGATATATGGCTACACCTTC. Protein sequence: CASSQGIYGYTF. The chain is built from TRBV14 and TRBJ1-2; D uncertain. V was pared by 3 bases and J by 5 bases, with 7 bases between. The CDR3 extends over 12 amino acids. Germline CDR1 is SGHDN and CDR2 is FVKESK. The variable domain in full, with the rest retrieved from reference TRBV14 and TRBJ1-2, is EAGVTQFPSHSVIEKGQTVTLRCDPISGHDNLYWYRRVMGKEIKFLLHFVKESKQDESGMPNNRFLAERTGGTYSTLKVQPAELEDSGVYFCASSQGIYGYTFGSGTRLTVV.

In DNA, the CDR3 is TGTGCCAGCAGCAAACAGGGTTCAAATTCACCCCTCCACTTT. Protein sequence: CASSKQGSNSPLHF. The rearrangement links TRBV9 to TRBJ1-6; tentative D call: TRBD1 (6 bases). This CDR3 comprises 14 residues. Germline V gene data show CDR1 as SGDLS and CDR2 as YYNGEE. V was shortened by 4 bases and J by 7 bases, with 12 bases between the two germline ends.

This clone was detected once. The chain is built from TRBV13 and TRBJ2-5; 7 bases agree with TRBD1. Per the germline V gene, CDR1 is PRHDT and CDR2 is FYEKMQ (reference sequence). The junction had 9 bases not matched to a gene; V was cut back by 5 bases and J by 3 bases. CDR3 length: 15 amino acids. The CDR3 DNA reads as TGTGCCAGCAGCACTGGGACAGCTATCAAAGAGACCCAGTACTTC. The encoded protein is CASSTGTAIKETQYF. Supplemented by reference TRBV13 and TRBJ2-5, the full variable domain reads AAGVIQSPRHLIKEKRETATLKCYPIPRHDTVYWYQQGPGQDPQFLISFYEKMQSDKGSIPDRFSAQQFSDYHSELNMSSLELGDSALYFCASSTGTAIKETQYFGPGTRLLVL.

This chain uses TRBV9 with TRBJ1-2; perhaps TRBD1 as D (6 bases). The CDR3 extends over 14 amino acids. The V gene's germline CDR1 is SGDLS and CDR2 YYNGEE. Trimming pared 3 bases from V and 2 bases from J, leaving 11 bases between. Here the CDR3 reads CASSEGGSNYGYTF. Written as DNA, the CDR3 is TGTGCCAGCAGCGAAGGGGGTTCCAACTATGGCTACACCTTC.

The table lists this clone with a count of one. This chain connects TRBV30 to TRBJ2-1; tentatively, D is TRBD1 (6 bases). Per germline, CDR1 GTSNPN and CDR2 SVGIG (reference sequence). CDR3 length: 14 amino acids. Between the trimmed V and J ends, which lost 4 bases and 4 bases, there was a span of 14 bases. In DNA form, the CDR3 reads TGTGCCTGGACCACAGGGAACCTATACAATGAGCAGTTCTTC. Amino acid sequence: CAWTTGNLYNEQFF.

The chain employs TRBV19 and TRBJ1-5, with 10 bases matching TRBD1. J gave up 4 bases and V 6 bases, and 12 bases lay outside the gene matches. Germline values: CDR1 LNHDA, CDR2 SQIVND (reference sequence). The CDR3 runs to 17 residues. The CDR3 region has the DNA TGTGCCAGTAGGGTTACCGGGACAGGGGCAGTGAATCAGCCCCAGCATTTT. Its protein is CASRVTGTGAVNQPQHF. The full variable domain, rest sourced from reference TRBV19 and TRBJ1-5, is DGGITQSPKYLFRKEGQNVTLSCEQNLNHDAMYWYRQDPGQGLRLIYYSQIVNDFQKGDIAEGYSVSREKKESFPLTVTSAQKNPTAFYLCASRVTGTGAVNQPQHFGDGTRLSIL.

The gene calls are TRBV13 and TRBJ2-5; 7 bases are a match to TRBD2. Germline V gene data show CDR1 as PRHDT and CDR2 as FYEKMQ (reference sequence). The CDR3 runs 15 residues. V dropped 1 base and J dropped 4; count of bases not matched to a gene: 6. This CDR3 is CASSLVGRDRETQYF. The CDR3 DNA is TGTGCCAGCAGCTTAGTAGGGAGGGATCGAGAGACCCAGTACTTC.

The rearrangement joins TRBV30 to TRBJ1-2, with 7 bases lining up with TRBD1. CDR3 length equals 14 residues. V lost 2 bases, J lost 2 bases, and 5 bases stayed unmatched. CDR1 GTSNPN and CDR2 SVGIG come from the germline V gene (reference sequence). CDR3 in DNA: TGTGCCTGGAGTAACAGGGGACTGAACTATGGCTACACCTTC. It specifies CAWSNRGLNYGYTF.